The present T cell receptor beta chain was sequenced within a study of molecular identifiers for immune sequencing clone quantification. The study, taken as a whole, reports: Effector cells had over 99% of their molecules in clones above 20 RNA copies, while naive cells had under 1%. Spiked Jurkat TCR RNA originating from one cell could reportedly be identified amid around 970,000 naive cells.

A word on this clonotype: Its specificity is not known.

Naive CD8 libraries used about 19,000 to 1,000,000 sorted cells and 10%, 30% or 50% RNA. Sorting captured naive CD8 T cells as CD8+CD4-CCR7+CD45RA+. Losses at the gene ends were 4 bases for V and 7 bases for J; bases not matched to a gene: 6. The CDR3 has 15 residues. Germline V CDR1 and CDR2: SEHNR, FQNEAQ (reference sequence). TCRdb passed the PCR reads through MiXCR, listing each CDR3 protein once. This table holds over 600,000 distinct CDR3 sequences, 20% found once. Sequenced input: naive CD8+ T cells from blood, with Jurkat cell RNA spiked in. Subset defined: FACS-sorted CD8+CD4-CCR7+CD45RA+ naive T cells. This TCR came from a human donor in good health. Some libraries in this study had Jurkat cell RNA spiked in. The gene calls are TRBV7-9 and TRBJ1-6; 8 positions agree with TRBD1. DNA of the CDR3: TGTGCCAGCAGCTCGCAGACAGGGGTCAATTCACCCCTCCACTTT. Translated, it gives CASSSQTGVNSPLHF.